Below are 12 T cell receptor beta chains sequenced from a single sample in a study of T cell repertoires in cytomegalovirus infection (dated by TCRdb to about 2019). TCRdb lists the instrument as Illumina HiSeq 1500. The raw public reads went through TCRdb reprocessing: fastp at Q25, MiXCR clone calling, in-frame beta chains kept. Duplicate CDR3 protein sequences are folded into a single record with the most common DNA and genes. The sample yields 150,000 to 200,000 distinct CDR3 sequences; roughly 28% were counted once. Clones ranked in the top ten supply around 29% of the sample. The sample was PBMCs. Source of these receptors: a human donor in good health (CMV status not recorded). Some clones in this sample may be carry-over from other donors' samples.

V gene TRBV12-3 or TRBV12-4 combines with J gene TRBJ1-3; possibly TRBD1 for D (5 bases). This CDR3 comprises 15 residues. Deletions cut 4 bases from V and 0 bases from J, with 10 bases between. CDR3 loop: CASSSGRFSGNTIYF. CDR3 sequence (DNA): TGTGCCAGCAGTTCGGGACGGTTCTCTGGAAACACCATATATTTT.

The chain employs TRBV9 and TRBJ1-1, with unresolved D. V lost 1 base and J lost 3, with 10 bases in between. The CDR3 is 14 amino acids. Germline loops: CDR1 SGDLS, CDR2 YYNGEE. CDR3 sequence reads: CASSVIQAHTEAFF. The CDR3 DNA reads TGTGCCAGCAGCGTAATTCAGGCACACACTGAAGCTTTCTTT.

This clonotype was seen a handful of times. V usage is TRBV7-2 and J usage is TRBJ2-6; no firm D call. Trimming took off 3 bases at V and 0 bases at J, with 3 bases between the two ends. CDR1 and CDR2 from the germline V gene are SGHTA and FQGNSA. The CDR3 length is 14 residues. The CDR3, as DNA: TGTGCCAGCAGCTTGGACTCTGGGGCCAACGTCCTGACTTTC. Amino acid sequence: CASSLDSGANVLTF.

This clonotype was seen a handful of times. The gene calls are TRBV7-2 and TRBJ1-1; D is ambiguous. This CDR3 is built from 12 residues. Trimming pared 2 bases from V and 6 bases from J, leaving 7 bases between. In germline, CDR1 is SGHTA, CDR2 FQGNSA. The CDR3 sequence: CASSLREPEAFF. The CDR3 nucleotides are TGTGCCAGCAGCTTACGGGAACCTGAAGCTTTCTTT.

The V and J genes are TRBV29-1 and TRBJ1-2; D not resolved. This CDR3 contains 14 residues. V lost 2 bases and J 3 bases, leaving 13 bases between the germline ends. Germline CDR1 is SQVTM and CDR2 is ANQGSEA. CDR3 nucleotides: TGCAGCGTTGAATTAGCGGGCGCGGACTATGGCTACACCTTC. It yields the protein CSVELAGADYGYTF.

The gene calls are TRBV7-9 and TRBJ2-7; D gene uncertain. This CDR3 has 13 residues. V was shortened by 5 bases and J by 3 bases, with 11 bases between the two germline ends. CDR1 SEHNR and CDR2 FQNEAQ come from the germline V gene (reference sequence). CDR3 sequence reads: CASSLVEVYEQYF. CDR3 in DNA: TGTGCCAGCAGCCTCGTCGAAGTCTACGAGCAGTACTTC.

This chain uses TRBV6-2 or TRBV6-3 with TRBJ1-5; D ambiguous. The germline CDR1 and CDR2 sequences are MNHEY and SVGEGT. CDR3 size: 13 residues. V lost 4 bases and J 7 bases, leaving 11 bases between the germline ends. CDR3 sequence reads: CASSSEHGQPQHF. CDR3 sequence (DNA): TGTGCCAGCAGTTCAGAACATGGCCAGCCCCAGCATTTT.

J is TRBJ1-3 and V is TRBV7-3; no definite D call. The V gene lost 1 base and the J gene lost 0 bases, with 7 bases spanning the gap. The CDR3 has 15 amino acids. Germline CDR1 SGHTA, CDR2 FQGTGA. CDR3 residues: CASSLNVDSGNTIYF. The DNA of the CDR3 is TGTGCCAGCAGCTTAAATGTGGACTCTGGAAACACCATATATTTT.

The CDR3 loop reads CASSFMGGASSDTQYF. CDR3 sequence (DNA): TGTGCCAGCAGCTTTATGGGCGGCGCCAGCTCAGATACGCAGTATTTT. This rearrangement joins TRBV11-2 to TRBJ2-3; D uncertain. V gave up 3 bases and J gave up 4 bases, with 17 bases separating them. This CDR3 has 16 residues. Germline assignment: CDR1 SGHAT and CDR2 FQNNGV. Looking up the rest from reference TRBV11-2 and TRBJ2-3 gives the full variable domain: EAGVAQSPRYKIIEKRQSVAFWCNPISGHATLYWYQQILGQGPKLLIQFQNNGVVDDSQLPKDRFSAERLKGVDSTLKIQPAKLEDSAVYLCASSFMGGASSDTQYFGPGTRLTVL.

This clonotype has just a few counts. The V gene is TRBV7-2, the J gene TRBJ2-7, with D tentatively TRBD2 (5 bases). The CDR3 is made up of 13 amino acids. Trimming took 5 bases from V and 4 from J, leaving 12 bases between them. The germline V gene encodes CDR1 SGHTA and CDR2 FQGNSA. The CDR3 loop is CASSLLATYEQYF. CDR3 nucleotides: TGTGCCAGCAGCCTCCTAGCAACATACGAGCAGTACTTC.

The chain is built from TRBV6-1 and TRBJ2-7; 13 bases are a match to TRBD2. Losses at the gene ends were 5 bases for V and 3 bases for J; bases not matched to a gene: 1. The CDR3 has 14 residues. CDR1 MNHNS and CDR2 SASEGT come from the germline V gene. The CDR3 is CASSWTSGGYEQYF. CDR3 in DNA: TGTGCCAGCAGTTGGACTAGCGGGGGCTACGAGCAGTACTTC.

At least ten counts were recorded for this clonotype. The genes are TRBV7-2 and TRBJ2-1; 7 positions agree with TRBD1. In germline, CDR1 is SGHTA, CDR2 FQGNSA. V trimming: 5 bases; J trimming: 2 bases; junction bases outside the gene matches: 3. The CDR3 contains 14 residues. This CDR3 is CASSLGQTYNEQFF. The CDR3 DNA is TGTGCCAGCAGCCTGGGACAGACCTACAATGAGCAGTTCTTC.